This TCR beta chain was captured by sequencing in a study of T cells in Graves' hyperthyroidism and ophthalmopathy. Across the study: Peripheral blood draws took place at initial diagnosis, ahead of any treatment.

What was amplified from RNA transcripts were TCR beta CDR3 regions. The TCR CDR3 first-round RT-PCR relied on the HTBI primer set. TCRdb itself ran the multiplex PCR reads through MiXCR, one entry per CDR3 protein. Of about 700,000 distinct CDR3 sequences listed, 14% are singletons. Study-level points and caveats: Ophthalmopathy, as predicted by the model, came a median 6.5 months after the prediction.

In regard to this clonotype: Its antigen is unknown.

CDR1 KGHDR and CDR2 SFDVKD come from the germline V gene. The CDR3 spans 12 residues. Trimming stripped 2 bases from V and 5 bases from J, with 6 bases between. Any patient presenting with uncontrolled infection, other autoimmune disease, pregnancy or lactation was left out. This chain joins TRBV24-1 and TRBJ2-7, with D uncertain. This TCR came from a woman between 18 and 29 years old with Graves' hyperthyroidism. Material: blood. CDR3 amino acids: CATSDSRHEQYF. CDR3 DNA sequence: TGTGCCACCAGTGATTCCCGACACGAGCAGTACTTC.